The 27 T cell receptor beta chains presented below share a single source sample, sequenced in a study of blood T cell repertoires in COVID-19. Here immunoSEQ multiplex PCR was the method, and the copy in TCRdb shows in-frame clones only, minus some. The sample has over 200,000 clones, around four fifths seen once. Sequenced sample: PBMCs or T cells enriched from blood (not recorded which). All receptors come from a man aged 40-50 years who had recovered from COVID-19.

The rearrangement joins TRBV29-1 to TRBJ1-2, with D perhaps TRBD1 (5 bases). The CDR3 spans 11 residues. Germline lookup yields CDR1 SQVTM and CDR2 ANQGSEA. V was shortened by 3 bases and J by 4 bases, with 6 bases between the two germline ends. CDR3 sequence (DNA): TGCAGCGTTGAGGGGCCCTATGGCTACACCTTC. This sequence encodes CSVEGPYGYTF.

The chain links TRBV19 to TRBJ1-5, with D unclear. CDR1 is LNHDA and CDR2 is SQIVND in the germline V gene (reference sequence). This CDR3 comprises 18 residues. V was cut by 8 bases and J by 2 bases, with 25 bases left in between. The CDR3 nucleotides read TGTGCCAGTTCCCATCCTGCGACGAACACGCGGCGCAATCAGCCCCAGCATTTT. It translates to CASSHPATNTRRNQPQHF.

This clone has only one observation. This chain uses TRBV10-1 with TRBJ2-5; 10 bases are shared with TRBD2. The CDR3 is 15 residues long. CDR1 and CDR2 (germline): WNHNN, SYGVQD (reference sequence). The V gene end was trimmed by 4 bases and the J gene end by 0 bases; junction bases not matched to a gene: 2. The CDR3 sequence: CASSAGLADQETQYF. The CDR3 region has the DNA TGCGCCAGCAGTGCTGGACTAGCGGACCAAGAGACCCAGTACTTC.

The chain uses TRBV5-4 and TRBJ1-3, with D perhaps matching TRBD1 (5 bases). This CDR3 contains 15 residues. The V end was cut by 0 bases, the J end by 4 bases, with 11 bases between. Germline V CDR1 and CDR2: SGHNT, YYREEE (reference sequence). In nucleotides, the CDR3 is TGTGCCAGCAGCTTGGCGGCAGGGCGCGGAAACACCATATATTTT. This translates into CASSLAAGRGNTIYF.

This clone occurred once. This chain joins TRBV12-3 or TRBV12-4 and TRBJ1-1; D is ambiguous. The CDR3 has 12 residues. The V end was cut by 8 bases, the J end by 7 bases, with 14 bases between. The CDR3 protein is CASLKTGSEAFF. As DNA, the CDR3 is TGTGCCAGCCTAAAAACCGGGAGTGAAGCTTTCTTT.

The CDR3 loop reads CSVEDLLGAGTNYGYTF. CDR3 bases: TGCAGCGTTGAAGATCTTCTGGGTGCAGGGACTAACTATGGCTACACCTTC. The rearrangement links TRBV29-1 to TRBJ1-2; D may be TRBD1 (5 bases). Trimming left V 0 bases short and J 0 bases short, with 17 bases between. Germline loops: CDR1 SQVTM, CDR2 ANQGSEA. This CDR3 contains 17 residues.

J is TRBJ2-5 and V is TRBV7-8, with D tentatively TRBD2 (7 bases). Germline V lookup: CDR1 SGHVS, CDR2 FQNEAQ. Trimming took 7 bases from V and 1 from J, leaving 16 bases between them. This CDR3 region has 15 residues. The CDR3 loop is CASKGGAGAQETQYF. In DNA form, the CDR3 reads TGTGCCAGCAAGGGGGGGGCGGGAGCCCAAGAGACCCAGTACTTC. Supplemented by reference TRBV7-8 and TRBJ2-5, the full variable domain reads GAGVSQSPRYKVAKRGQDVALRCDPISGHVSLFWYQQALGQGPEFLTYFQNEAQLDKSGLPSDRFFAERPEGSVSTLKIQRTQQEDSAVYLCASKGGAGAQETQYFGPGTRLLVL.

The V gene is TRBV30, the J gene TRBJ1-2; TRBD1 agrees at 9 bases. V gave up 4 bases and J gave up 0 bases; unmatched junction bases: 9. The CDR3 is made up of 16 amino acids. The germline V gene encodes CDR1 GTSNPN and CDR2 SVGIG (reference sequence). The CDR3 coding sequence is TGTGCCTGGACGAGGGACAGGGTGAATTCTAACTATGGCTACACCTTC. Its protein product is CAWTRDRVNSNYGYTF.

This clone was recorded many times. A read error may account for a junction end that differs from germline. The V call is TRBV2, the J call TRBJ2-5; 9 bases match TRBD2. Germline V gene lookup returns CDR1 SNHLY and CDR2 FYNNEI. The CDR3 runs to 13 residues. CDR3 loop: CASSDTVAGVENF. The CDR3 region has the DNA TGTGCCAGCAGTGATACAGTAGCGGGAGTAGAAAACTTC.

The gene calls are TRBV10-3 and TRBJ2-4; D is undetermined. The CDR3 runs to 15 residues. The V end lost 1 base, the J end lost 0 bases, and 7 bases lay between the germline ends. Germline CDR1 and CDR2: ENHRY and SYGVKD. DNA for the CDR3: TGTGCCATCAGTGAGTATGAGGTAGCCAAAAACATTCAGTACTTC. The encoded protein is CAISEYEVAKNIQYF.

The V and J genes are TRBV4-1 and TRBJ2-1; 14 bases fit TRBD2. The CDR3 runs to 18 residues. V lost 1 base to trimming and J lost 6 bases; unmatched junction nucleotides: 8. Per the germline V gene, CDR1 is MGHRA and CDR2 is YSYEKL. The CDR3 protein is CASSQGLAGGVLRNEQFF. The CDR3 nucleotides are TGCGCCAGCAGCCAAGGACTAGCGGGGGGGGTTCTCCGCAATGAGCAGTTCTTC.

This rearrangement joins TRBV19 to TRBJ1-2, with D hard to call. V shed 7 bases and J shed 8 bases, with 26 bases lying between them. CDR1 LNHDA and CDR2 SQIVND come from the germline V gene (reference sequence). This CDR3 contains 16 residues. The CDR3 reads CASIEKAGRYVWGYTF. CDR3 nucleotides: TGTGCCAGTATCGAGAAGGCAGGTAGATACGTATGGGGCTACACCTTC.

This chain uses TRBV6-1 with TRBJ1-2, with D maybe TRBD1 (5 bases). V was cut by 0 bases and J by 4 bases, with 12 bases left in between. The CDR3 covers 15 residues. Germline lookup yields CDR1 MNHNS and CDR2 SASEGT. The CDR3 DNA reads TGTGCCAGCAGTGAAGCTCAGGGTATGAGCTATGGCTACACCTTC. Translating it yields CASSEAQGMSYGYTF.

Here the CDR3 reads CASSPGRRMVNTEAFF. The CDR3 bases are TGTGCCAGCAGCCCAGGGAGGCGAATGGTGAACACTGAAGCTTTCTTT. The V gene is TRBV5-4, the J gene TRBJ1-1, with TRBD1 as a possible D gene (5 bases). Germline loops: CDR1 SGHNT, CDR2 YYREEE (reference sequence). With 4 bases removed from V and 0 bases from J, the gap between germline ends came to 16 bases. The CDR3 covers 16 residues.

V usage is TRBV5-1 and J usage is TRBJ2-1, with D possibly TRBD2 on 5 matching bases. The CDR3 length is 14 residues. The germline gives CDR1 SGHRS, CDR2 YFSETQ. The ends were cut back, 3 bases at V and 5 bases at J, with 12 bases in the middle. The CDR3 protein is CASSWKDSDNEQFF. The CDR3 nucleotides are TGCGCCAGCAGCTGGAAGGACTCAGACAATGAGCAGTTCTTC.

The chain links TRBV30 to TRBJ2-1, with TRBD2 identical over 8 bases. Germline V gives CDR1 GTSNPN, CDR2 SVGIG (reference sequence). Trimming at V came to 0 bases and at J to 9 bases, leaving 16 bases not matched to a gene. The CDR3 covers 17 residues. DNA of the CDR3: TGTGCCTGGAGTGTAAGCGGGTGGAGCGGGGGAAGGGCTGAGCAGTTCTTC. This translates into CAWSVSGWSGGRAEQFF. Together with reference TRBV30 and TRBJ2-1, the CDR3 gives the full variable domain: SQTIHQWPATLVQPVGSPLSLECTVEGTSNPNLYWYRQAAGRGLQLLFYSVGIGQISSEVPQNLSASRPQDRQFILSSKKLLLSDSGFYLCAWSVSGWSGGRAEQFFGPGTRLTVL.

The rearrangement joins TRBV10-1 to TRBJ2-1; D is uncertain. V was clipped by 6 bases and J by 4 bases, with 16 bases between them. The CDR3 is 15 amino acids. From germline, CDR1 is WNHNN and CDR2 SYGVQD (reference sequence). The CDR3 coding sequence is TGCGCCAGCAGCTCCGGCGCTAGAAAATACAATGAGCAGTTCTTC. Translating it yields CASSSGARKYNEQFF.

J is TRBJ2-2 and V is TRBV29-1, with D unresolved. V was pared by 7 bases and J by 5 bases, with 11 bases between. CDR1 and CDR2 from the germline V gene are SQVTM and ANQGSEA. This CDR3 is built from 12 residues. The DNA for the CDR3 is TGCAGCGGCGGAAGAGGTACCGGGGAGCTGTTTTTT. Residues: CSGGRGTGELFF.

V is TRBV29-1 and J is TRBJ2-3; D is perhaps TRBD2 (6 bases). V lost 8 bases, J lost 8 bases, and 14 bases lay in between. CDR3 length: 11 amino acids. Germline lookup yields CDR1 SQVTM and CDR2 ANQGSEA. The CDR3 DNA sequence: TGCAGCTCCTATAAGGGAGGTACGCAGTATTTT. Its protein is CSSYKGGTQYF.

The rearrangement uses TRBV5-1 and TRBJ1-6; tentative D call: TRBD1 (5 bases). CDR1 and CDR2 (germline): SGHRS, YFSETQ. This CDR3 comprises 12 residues. Trimming took off 0 bases at V and 10 bases at J, with 5 bases between the two ends. CDR3 sequence: CASSLGGSPLHF. The CDR3 DNA is TGCGCCAGCAGCTTGGGGGGCTCACCCCTCCACTTT.

This clone has ten or more counts. The chain combines TRBV4-2 with TRBJ2-7, with D possibly TRBD2 on 5 matching bases. Trimming cost V 1 base and J 2 bases, with 12 bases left between them. Germline V CDR1 and CDR2: LGHNA, YNFKEQ. The CDR3 totals 15 residues. CDR3 in DNA: TGTGCCAGCAGCCAAGTGGCCAGCGGTGCCTACGAGCAGTACTTC. Protein sequence: CASSQVASGAYEQYF.

The chain has TRBV7-9 and TRBJ1-2; 10 nucleotides line up with TRBD1. V lost 4 bases to trimming and J lost 6 bases; unmatched junction nucleotides: 5. CDR1 is SEHNR, CDR2 FQNEAQ, per germline (reference sequence). The CDR3 covers 14 residues. CDR3 nucleotide sequence: TGTGCCAGCAGCTCCCCCGGGACAGGGGATGGCTACACCTTC. Its translation is CASSSPGTGDGYTF.

The chain has TRBV9 and TRBJ2-3; TRBD2 matches at 12 bases. V trimming: 3 bases; J trimming: 2 bases; junction bases outside the gene matches: 13. The CDR3 has 19 amino acids. The germline V gene encodes CDR1 SGDLS and CDR2 YYNGEE. Here the CDR3 DNA reads TGTGCCAGCAGCGAGACTAGCGGGAGAGAAGGGGGGCTCACAGATACGCAGTATTTT. This sequence encodes CASSETSGREGGLTDTQYF.

This clone occurred once. The chain recombines TRBV5-4 with TRBJ2-1, with 7 bases lining up with TRBD2. CDR1 SGHNT and CDR2 YYREEE come from the germline V gene (reference sequence). This CDR3 contains 13 residues. Trimming took 5 bases from V and 6 from J; bases not matched to a gene: 5. The CDR3 reads CASRTGTINEQFF. In DNA form, the CDR3 reads TGTGCCAGCAGGACCGGGACTATCAATGAGCAGTTCTTC.

V and J are TRBV11-2 and TRBJ2-5, with a tentative D call TRBD1 (5 bases). CDR3 size: 15 residues. Deletions cut 5 bases from V and 4 bases from J, with 17 bases between. Germline loops: CDR1 SGHAT, CDR2 FQNNGV. The CDR3 sequence: CASSLQGMDTETQYF. The CDR3 DNA follows: TGTGCCAGCAGCCTCCAGGGAATGGACACAGAGACCCAGTACTTC. Using reference TRBV11-2 and TRBJ2-5 for the parts outside the CDR3, the full variable domain is EAGVAQSPRYKIIEKRQSVAFWCNPISGHATLYWYQQILGQGPKLLIQFQNNGVVDDSQLPKDRFSAERLKGVDSTLKIQPAKLEDSAVYLCASSLQGMDTETQYFGPGTRLLVL.

The chain is built from TRBV3-1 (or the pseudogene TRBV3-2) and TRBJ1-4, with 10 bases aligning to TRBD1. J gave up 10 bases and V 0 bases, and 2 bases lay outside the gene matches. Looked up from germline, CDR1 is LGHDT and CDR2 is YNNKEL (reference sequence). CDR3 length: 14 residues. DNA for the CDR3: TGTGCCAGCAGCCAAGAATGGGACAGGGGAAAACTGTTTTTT. This gives the protein CASSQEWDRGKLFF.

This clone has more than one count but fewer than ten. This chain joins TRBV6-4 and TRBJ2-3; 11 positions match TRBD2. With 4 bases clipped from V and 2 bases from J, the junction kept 5 bases outside the gene matches. The V gene's germline CDR1 is MRHNA and CDR2 SNTAGT. This CDR3 is built from 16 residues. DNA of the CDR3: TGTGCCAGCAGTGTTGGGACTAGCGGTCACACAGATACGCAGTATTTT. This codes for CASSVGTSGHTDTQYF.